One TCR beta chain is described in this entry. The sample comes from a study of blood T cell repertoires in COVID-19. Across the whole study: The analysed material was cDNA or gDNA that came from T cells, B-cell-depleted T cells, or PBMCs.

Seattle patient enrollment occurred during active infection, with longitudinal follow-up thereafter. Repertoires were generated with immunoSEQ multiplex PCR, while TCRdb's copy carries only in-frame clones and drops some. Of about 200,000 clones detected, around 90% appear once; the ten largest clones hold 0.65% to 0.85%. Germline CDR1 and CDR2: MNHNS and SASEGT. V trimming: 0 bases; J trimming: 3 bases; junction bases outside the gene matches: 5. The CDR3 extends over 16 amino acids. The TCR sequence derives from a man in his fifties or sixties with COVID-19, enrolled during active disease. The source material was peripheral blood. The chain carries TRBV6-1 and TRBJ2-7, with 10 bases that match TRBD2. The CDR3 coding sequence is TGTGCCAGCAGTGAAGCGCTAGCGGGGGCCATCTACGAGCAGTACTTC. The encoded protein is CASSEALAGAIYEQYF.